The next 16 T cell receptor beta chains were all read from a single sample in a study of T-cell memory formation after mild COVID-19. TCRdb passed the 5' RACE reads through MiXCR, listing each CDR3 protein once. The sample includes roughly 250,000 distinct CDR3 sequences, 16% of them seen just once. Material for sequencing was PBMCs or a T cell subset sorted from them (not recorded which). Every receptor here comes from a young man who had mild COVID-19 (a few samples of this study predate the infection). Cell type and time point are not known.

The table lists this clonotype with many counts. V is TRBV7-2 and J is TRBJ2-3; D ambiguous. From germline, CDR1 is SGHTA and CDR2 FQGNSA. Trimming stripped 8 bases from V and 6 bases from J, with 15 bases between. CDR3 size: 13 residues. This CDR3 reads CASSPSGTDTQYF. The CDR3 nucleotides are TGTGCCAGCTCACCGTCAGGTACGGATACGCAGTATTTT.

The chain joins TRBV24-1 to TRBJ1-2; 7 bases are a match to TRBD1. This CDR3 contains 14 residues. The germline gives CDR1 KGHDR, CDR2 SFDVKD. The junction had 6 bases not matched to a gene; V was cut back by 1 base and J by 8 bases. The CDR3 protein is CATSDLGQVEGYTF. The CDR3, as DNA: TGTGCCACCAGTGATTTAGGACAGGTTGAGGGCTACACCTTC.

V usage is TRBV9 and J usage is TRBJ2-3, with D tentatively TRBD2 (6 bases). Germline loops: CDR1 SGDLS, CDR2 YYNGEE. The CDR3 runs to 15 residues. V was shortened by 3 bases and J by 0 bases, with 11 bases between the two germline ends. This CDR3 reads CASSEEGPSTDTQYF. The CDR3 region has the DNA TGTGCCAGCAGCGAGGAGGGGCCGAGCACAGATACGCAGTATTTT.

V is TRBV7-2 and J is TRBJ1-2; D unresolved. V gave up 7 bases and J gave up 4 bases, with 10 bases separating them. Germline V gives CDR1 SGHTA, CDR2 FQGNSA. There are 12 residues in the CDR3. The CDR3 here is CASTQGSYGYTF. Here the CDR3 DNA reads TGTGCCAGCACCCAAGGCAGCTATGGCTACACCTTC.

The V gene is TRBV4-3, the J gene TRBJ2-4; D may be TRBD1 or TRBD2 (6 bases each). V shed 4 bases and J shed 8 bases, with 18 bases lying between them. This CDR3 spans 15 amino acids. Germline CDR1 LGHNA, CDR2 YSLEER. CDR3 nucleotide sequence: TGCGCCAGCAGCCGCCAATTCGGGGGCCTGGACATTCAGTACTTC. Protein: CASSRQFGGLDIQYF.

The gene calls are TRBV12-3 or TRBV12-4 and TRBJ2-2, with 12 bases fitting TRBD2. Unmatched junction bases numbered 9, after V lost 6 bases and J lost 1 base. The CDR3 sequence is 18 residues long. The chain's CDR3 is CASSPRTSGALNTGELFF. Written as DNA, the CDR3 is TGTGCCAGCAGCCCCCGGACTAGCGGGGCTTTGAACACCGGGGAGCTGTTTTTT.

The J gene is TRBJ2-7, the V gene TRBV3-1, with D uncertain. The V gene's germline CDR1 is LGHDT and CDR2 YNNKEL (reference sequence). Trimming left V 4 bases short and J 6 bases short, with 10 bases between. CDR3 size: 12 residues. The chain's CDR3 is CASSRIAAEQYF. CDR3 in DNA: TGTGCCAGCAGCCGGATCGCAGCCGAGCAGTACTTC.

V and J are TRBV7-6 and TRBJ2-2; no clear D gene. Germline values: CDR1 SGHVS, CDR2 FNYEAQ. The germline V and J ends were trimmed by 6 bases and 4 bases, with 9 bases remaining between them. CDR3 length: 13 residues. In DNA form, the CDR3 reads TGTGCCAGCAGTTCCCGGGCCACCGGGGAGCTGTTTTTT. Protein product: CASSSRATGELFF.

This clonotype was seen at least ten times. The CDR3 nucleotides read TGCGCCAGCAGCCCGGACGACGGGGAAGATACGCAGTATTTT. Translating gives CASSPDDGEDTQYF. The chain links TRBV5-1 to TRBJ2-3, with TRBD2 as a possible D gene (5 bases). The CDR3 runs to 14 residues. Trimming took off 4 bases at V and 5 bases at J, with 14 bases between the two ends. Germline values: CDR1 SGHRS, CDR2 YFSETQ.

This clonotype has more than one count but fewer than ten. The chain couples TRBV12-3 or TRBV12-4 to TRBJ2-7; D remains ambiguous. The CDR3 is made up of 15 amino acids. The V and J ends lost 3 bases and 3 bases respectively, with 15 bases between them. As DNA, the CDR3 is TGTGCCAGCAGTTTTGGTGACCCAAAGGGCTACGAGCAGTACTTC. Translating gives CASSFGDPKGYEQYF.

The chain has TRBV7-3 and TRBJ2-7; 9 bases line up with TRBD1. Trimming removed 4 bases from V and 5 bases from J; junction bases left unmatched: 6. Germline V gene sequence: CDR1 SGHTA, CDR2 FQGTGA. The CDR3 contains 14 residues. CDR3 sequence (DNA): TGTGCCAGCAGCTCGGGACAGGGCCCCCACGAGCAGTACTTC. Residues: CASSSGQGPHEQYF.

V is TRBV7-2 and J is TRBJ2-2; D may be TRBD2 (6 bases). This CDR3 is 16 amino acids long. The ends were cut back, 1 base at V and 4 bases at J, with 13 bases in the middle. The V gene's germline CDR1 is SGHTA and CDR2 FQGNSA. CDR3 region: CASSLVGLASTGELFF. CDR3 DNA sequence: TGTGCCAGCAGCTTAGTTGGTCTAGCGAGCACCGGGGAGCTGTTTTTT.

The CDR3 reads CASSLEQGRRDTQYF. Written as DNA, the CDR3 is TGCGCCAGCAGCTTGGAACAGGGCAGGAGAGATACGCAGTATTTT. V gene TRBV5-1 combines with J gene TRBJ2-3; D might be TRBD1 (6 bases). Germline CDR1 reads SGHRS; CDR2 reads YFSETQ. The CDR3 is 15 amino acids. V was cut by 0 bases and J by 5 bases, with 13 bases left in between.

This clonotype was observed many times. The CDR3 is CASSPTGVQETQYF. The CDR3 nucleotides are TGTGCCAGCAGCCCTACAGGGGTGCAAGAGACCCAGTACTTC. The J gene is TRBJ2-5, the V gene TRBV7-3, with 7 bases lining up with TRBD1. This CDR3 comprises 14 residues. Germline CDR1 is SGHTA and CDR2 is FQGTGA. V lost 5 bases, J lost 2 bases, and 5 bases stayed unmatched.

The chain links TRBV15 to TRBJ1-5; tentatively, D is TRBD1 (6 bases). The CDR3 runs 18 residues. Trimming left V 0 bases short and J 2 bases short, with 17 bases between. CDR1 is LNHNV and CDR2 is YYDKDF in the germline V gene (reference sequence). The CDR3 nucleotides read TGTGCCACCAGCAGAGATACCAGGGGTCGGCTCGGCAATCAGCCCCAGCATTTT. Residues: CATSRDTRGRLGNQPQHF. Filled out from reference TRBV15 and TRBJ1-5, the complete variable domain reads DAMVIQNPRYQVTQFGKPVTLSCSQTLNHNVMYWYQQKSSQAPKLLFHYYDKDFNNEADTPDNFQSRRPNTSFCFLDIRSPGLGDTAMYLCATSRDTRGRLGNQPQHFGDGTRLSIL.

This chain connects TRBV7-9 to TRBJ1-2, with 8 positions matching TRBD1. Germline lookup yields CDR1 SEHNR and CDR2 FQNEAQ (reference sequence). The CDR3 totals 13 residues. With V trimmed by 5 bases and J by 4 bases, 3 bases remained unmatched. CDR3 in amino acids: CASSHGQGYGYTF. The CDR3 DNA follows: TGTGCCAGCAGCCACGGACAGGGCTATGGCTACACCTTC. Full variable domain (rest looked up from reference TRBV7-9 and TRBJ1-2): DTGVSQNPRHKITKRGQNVTFRCDPISEHNRLYWYRQTLGQGPEFLTYFQNEAQLEKSRLLSDRFSAERPKGSFSTLEIQRTEQGDSAMYLCASSHGQGYGYTFGSGTRLTVV.